This TCR beta chain was observed in a study of identical twins. The study's findings and limits: Partial confounding of zero-insertion analyses by invariant MAIT and iNKT cells was possible.

V lost 6 bases, J lost 5 bases, and 23 bases lay in between. This CDR3 spans 17 amino acids. Germline values: CDR1 SGHVS, CDR2 FQNEAQ. One entry per CDR3 protein, called by TCRdb with MiXCR from the 5' RACE reads. The sample lists approximately 700,000 distinct CDR3 sequences, 15% to 20% occurring once. As concerns this clonotype: Its antigen remains unknown.

These data also featured in a second study, about T cells expressing NK-cell markers. From that study: NKG2C+ dominant clonotype frequencies in 6 or 7 donors were roughly 1.0-7.5% of CD8+ T cells.

J is TRBJ2-1 and V is TRBV7-8; perhaps D is TRBD1 or TRBD2 (5 bases each). Sequenced: PBMCs. The sequence was obtained from a woman aged 18-29 years in good health. The CDR3 sequence is CASRLLGLGTIDNEQFF. The CDR3 region has the DNA TGTGCCAGCAGGCTCTTGGGGCTCGGGACCATAGACAATGAGCAGTTCTTC.